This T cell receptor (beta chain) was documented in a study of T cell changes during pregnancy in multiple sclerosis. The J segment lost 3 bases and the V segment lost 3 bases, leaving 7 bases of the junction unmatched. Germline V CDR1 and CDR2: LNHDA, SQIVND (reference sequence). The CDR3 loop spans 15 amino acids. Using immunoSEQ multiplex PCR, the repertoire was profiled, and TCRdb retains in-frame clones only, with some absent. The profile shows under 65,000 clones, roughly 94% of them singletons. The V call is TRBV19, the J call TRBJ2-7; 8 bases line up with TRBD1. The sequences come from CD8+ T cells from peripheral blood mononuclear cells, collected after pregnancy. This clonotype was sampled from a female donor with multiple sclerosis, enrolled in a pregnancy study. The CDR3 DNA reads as TGTGCCAGTAGTATCGGGACAGGAACAAACTACGAGCAGTACTTC. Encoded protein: CASSIGTGTNYEQYF.